These 14 T cell receptor beta chains came from one sample sequenced in a study of shared clonotypes between healthy human individuals. The assay was immunoSEQ multiplex PCR, and TCRdb's table has in-frame clones only and misses some. The repertoire holds roughly 2 million clones, with approximately 94% as singletons. The material sequenced was naive CD4+ T cells sorted from blood. Subset noted: CD45RA+ positively selected. The source of these receptors is a man in his late teens or twenties in good health.

V and J are TRBV29-1 and TRBJ2-7; no definite D call. V gave up 8 bases and J gave up 2 bases, with 16 bases separating them. This CDR3 has 13 residues. Germline V gene lookup returns CDR1 SQVTM and CDR2 ANQGSEA. CDR3 in amino acids: CSITTLDPYEQYF. DNA of the CDR3: TGCAGCATTACTACCCTGGACCCCTACGAGCAGTACTTC.

The rearrangement uses TRBV5-8 and TRBJ1-6; unclear D gene. Germline-derived CDR1 and CDR2 are SGHTS and YDEGEE. The V and J ends lost 2 bases and 11 bases respectively, with 8 bases between them. The CDR3 is 12 amino acids. The CDR3 sequence is CASSFGDTPLHF. CDR3 coding DNA: TGTGCCAGCAGCTTCGGGGATACACCCCTCCACTTT.

This clone was found once. The chain uses TRBV6-1 and TRBJ2-7; D perhaps matches TRBD1 (5 bases). The CDR3 covers 15 residues. Trimming cost V 6 bases and J 1 base, with 16 bases left between them. The germline CDR1 and CDR2 sequences are MNHNS and SASEGT. Written as DNA, the CDR3 is TGTGCCAGCAGCGTGACCGGACAAAAATCCTACGAGCAGTACTTC. Amino acids: CASSVTGQKSYEQYF.

A remark on this clone: One junction end does not reproduce the germline sequence, and a read error may be involved. The chain has TRBV2 and TRBJ2-5, with D maybe TRBD1 (6 bases). Per germline, CDR1 SNHLY and CDR2 FYNNEI. The CDR3 has 15 amino acids. The CDR3 DNA is TGTGCCAGCAGTGAAGTCGAGGGACACCAGGAGACCCAGTACTTC. Translated, it gives CASSEVEGHQETQYF.

Remarks on this clone: This specimen includes other DNA sequences encoding the same CDR3. This chain links TRBV5-1 with TRBJ2-1; maybe TRBD2 (6 bases). V was clipped by 4 bases and J by 6 bases, with 8 bases between them. The CDR3 has 12 residues. CDR1 and CDR2 (germline): SGHRS, YFSETQ. The CDR3 nucleotides are TGCGCCAGCAGCCTGACTAGCAATGAGCAGTTCTTC. Translation: CASSLTSNEQFF.

This chain joins TRBV7-8 and TRBJ2-1; D unresolved. CDR3 size: 12 residues. Trimming removed 3 bases from V and 7 bases from J, with 7 bases in between. Germline CDR1 and CDR2: SGHVS and FQNEAQ. The CDR3: CASSFVANEQFF. The DNA for the CDR3 is TGTGCCAGCAGCTTTGTAGCTAATGAGCAGTTCTTC.

The V and J genes are TRBV2 and TRBJ2-5; 11 bases line up with TRBD2. The CDR3 runs 15 residues. CDR1 is SNHLY, CDR2 FYNNEI, per germline. Germline trimming cut 9 bases from V and 0 bases from J; bases unmatched to any gene: 6. The CDR3 DNA reads as TGTGCCAGTTGCCCTAGCGGGGGGTACCAAGAGACCCAGTACTTC. Encoded protein: CASCPSGGYQETQYF.

This clone has just one count. The chain links TRBV2 to TRBJ1-5, with D unclear. The CDR3 loop spans 15 amino acids. V lost 1 base and J 2 bases, leaving 9 bases between the germline ends. From germline, CDR1 is SNHLY and CDR2 FYNNEI. DNA for the CDR3: TGTGCCAGCAGTGAAGGGGAAGCTGGCAATCAGCCCCAGCATTTT. Its translation: CASSEGEAGNQPQHF.

The gene calls are TRBV9 and TRBJ2-6, with TRBD2 matching 10 bases. From germline, CDR1 is SGDLS and CDR2 YYNGEE. With V trimmed by 3 bases and J by 4 bases, 7 bases remained unmatched. This CDR3 has 17 amino acids. The CDR3 nucleotides read TGTGCCAGCAGCGAAAGCGGGGGGGCCCTCGGGGCCAACGTCCTGACTTTC. This encodes CASSESGGALGANVLTF.

This chain uses TRBV28 with TRBJ1-1; D remains ambiguous. The CDR3 spans 14 residues. The V and J ends lost 6 bases and 1 base respectively, with 12 bases between them. In germline, CDR1 is MDHEN, CDR2 SYDVKM. In DNA, the CDR3 is TGTGCCAGCAGGGATACATCGGAGAACACTGAAGCTTTCTTT. Protein: CASRDTSENTEAFF.

This sequence joins TRBV7-2 and TRBJ1-3, with TRBD1 as a possible D gene (5 bases). V was cut by 7 bases and J by 3 bases, with 13 bases left in between. CDR3 length: 14 residues. In germline, CDR1 is SGHTA, CDR2 FQGNSA. The DNA for the CDR3 is TGTGCCAGCAACGCCGGGACTCGTGGAAACACCATATATTTT. Translating gives CASNAGTRGNTIYF. Full variable domain (missing parts from reference TRBV7-2 and TRBJ1-3): GAGVSQSPSNKVTEKGKDVELRCDPISGHTALYWYRQSLGQGLEFLIYFQGNSAPDKSGLPSDRFSAERTGGSVSTLTIQRTQQEDSAVYLCASNAGTRGNTIYFGEGSWLTVV.

The V and J genes are TRBV10-2 and TRBJ2-1, with D possibly TRBD1 on 6 matching bases. The CDR3 covers 15 residues. V shed 2 bases and J shed 4 bases, with 12 bases lying between them. The germline V gene encodes CDR1 WSHSY and CDR2 SAAADI. CDR3 nucleotide sequence: TGCGCCAGCAGTGAGAGGGGGACACAGTACAATGAGCAGTTCTTC. Amino acid sequence: CASSERGTQYNEQFF.

The chain uses TRBV9 and TRBJ2-2, with D perhaps TRBD1 (6 bases). The CDR3 consists of 16 residues. CDR1 is SGDLS, CDR2 YYNGEE, per germline. V shed 0 bases and J shed 7 bases, with 16 bases lying between them. The CDR3 coding sequence is TGTGCCAGCAGCGTAGGGTTCGGCCAGGGGCGCGGGGAGCTGTTTTTT. Translating it yields CASSVGFGQGRGELFF.

The chain carries TRBV6-5 and TRBJ2-7; TRBD1 matches 10 bases. The V gene end was trimmed by 6 bases and the J gene end by 5 bases; junction bases not matched to a gene: 4. The CDR3 consists of 13 residues. CDR1 and CDR2 (germline): MNHEY, SVGAGI. The CDR3 bases are TGTGCCAGCAGGCCGACAGGGGGCAACGAGCAGTACTTC. Translating gives CASRPTGGNEQYF.